The following is a T cell receptor (beta chain) sequence with its context. Other nucleotide sequences in the sample specify the same CDR3. The protocol was immunoSEQ multiplex PCR, while the TCRdb copy is restricted to in-frame clones and leaves out a portion. The sample contains around 500,000 clones, roughly 80% of which appear only once. The sample belongs to a study of shared clonotypes between healthy human individuals. Germline CDR1 is KGHSH and CDR2 is LQKENI. The trim removed 2 bases at V and 5 bases at J, leaving 2 bases unmatched. This CDR3 contains 14 residues. The specimen was PBMCs. The V and J genes are TRBV18 and TRBJ2-7; 11 bases are shared with TRBD1. The receptor was derived from a woman between 40 and 55 years old in good health. Some clones in this sample may be carry-over from other donors' samples. Here the CDR3 DNA reads TGTGCCAGCTCACCAGGGACAGGGGGAGACGAGCAGTACTTC. It yields the protein CASSPGTGGDEQYF.